Sequencing of this TCR beta chain was carried out in a study of blood T cell repertoires in COVID-19 (dated by TCRdb to about 2020). Some background on the complete study: The collaborator samples originated in the United States, Italy and Spain and spanned the acute and convalescent phases of COVID-19. The material from the prospective study consisted of cDNA or gDNA derived from T cells, B-cell-depleted T cells, or PBMCs. Nearly every sample came with metadata listing a de-identified subject ID, COVID-19 status, age in years and sex. The samples were drawn from the first 160 participants of the ongoing ImmuneRACE study and from over a thousand subjects provided by 6 global collaborators. Where available, HLA class I and class II types were taken from metadata supplied by the sample provider and were not determined by assay-based typing. The dataset comprised deeply sampled blood TCRbeta repertoires from subjects exposed to, actively infected with, or recovered from COVID-19. A freely available public database, intended as a resource for researchers studying the immune response to SARS-CoV-2, is where the repertoires were released. What the research found in general, with its limitations: The amount of clinical and demographic metadata varied by source and participant and was provided uncurated.

A note on this clone: No cognate antigen has been identified for it. No base quality information exists; no much larger clone differs at one position.

The CDR3 runs 15 residues from the cysteine to the phenylalanine. The entry retains the CDR3 DNA only, 45 bases that are in frame from base 1. V is cut back by 4 bases and J by 4 bases, with 4 bases in the junction unmatched. From the germline V gene, CDR1 is SGHRS and CDR2 is YFSETQ. TCRbeta CDR3 regions were amplified from genomic DNA by means of the immunoSEQ Assay, a bias-controlled multiplex PCR. On the study's bioinformatics: The number of nucleated cells in each sample was estimated by amplification of reference gene primers within the assay. To quantify the absolute abundance of each unique TCRbeta CDR3 rearrangement, sequence reads were collapsed and filtered. For each sample, productive Simpson clonality was calculated as the square root of Simpson's diversity index over productive rearrangements. TCRdb carries this immuneACCESS record with in-frame sequences only. Its versions omit some clonotypes, under half of them owing to an unresolved V gene in the studies checked, with the rest unexplained. V, J and clone size are taken as reported in that table, and D and trimming were inferred from the DNA itself. A total of 75,000 to 100,000 clones appear in this sample, about 86% of them only once. The top ten hold about 16% of the sample.

The collaborating institutions used their own protocols to collect whole blood in K2EDTA tubes. For TCRbeta analysis, collaborators shipped samples as frozen whole blood, isolated PBMCs, or DNA extracted from either of those sample types. In this chain, TRBV5-1 is recombined with TRBJ1-3; 11 central bases correspond to TRBD1. Sequencing was carried out using peripheral blood. The receptor's source is a human donor in a cohort sampled during active COVID-19. The nucleotides are TGCGCCAGCAGCGCAGGACAGGGGGCAGGAAACACCATATATTTT. Protein translation: CASSAGQGAGNTIYF.